The 10 T cell receptor beta chains below come from one sample, sequenced in a study of T cell changes during pregnancy in multiple sclerosis (dated by TCRdb to the late 2010s). The library was prepared using the immunoSEQ multiplex PCR assay. What TCRdb holds here is the immuneACCESS table cut down to in-frame rearrangements. Part of the clones is not present; checked against another copy, under half of the missing clones reflect an unresolved V gene, and the others are unexplained. In all, the sample holds around 60,000 clones, and 88% of those were seen once. 1.5% to 2% of the sample rests with the top ten. The material was peripheral blood, obtained in the first trimester of pregnancy. The receptors stem from a female donor with multiple sclerosis, enrolled in a pregnancy study.

The chain has TRBV5-1 and TRBJ1-5, with D unresolved. V lost 0 bases, J lost 4 bases, and 8 bases lay in between. The CDR3 runs to 14 residues. Per the germline V gene, CDR1 is SGHRS and CDR2 is YFSETQ. Here the CDR3 reads CASSLGTENQPQHF. CDR3 nucleotides: TGCGCCAGCAGCTTGGGTACAGAAAATCAGCCCCAGCATTTT.

The chain links TRBV19 to TRBJ2-2; TRBD2 is a possible D gene (6 bases). Germline V lookup: CDR1 LNHDA, CDR2 SQIVND (reference sequence). The CDR3 is 15 residues long. Trimming removed 5 bases from V and 0 bases from J, with 10 bases in between. Here the CDR3 reads CASSLGGTNTGELFF. The CDR3 DNA sequence: TGTGCCAGTAGTCTGGGGGGAACGAACACCGGGGAGCTGTTTTTT.

The V and J genes are TRBV6-6 and TRBJ2-7; 9 bases line up with TRBD1. The germline CDR1 and CDR2 sequences are MNHNY and SVGAGI (reference sequence). V dropped 4 bases and J dropped 4; count of bases not matched to a gene: 8. CDR3 length equals 15 residues. In DNA, the CDR3 is TGTGCCAGCAGTTCCCTGAACAGGGGGCAATACGAGCAGTACTTC. Its protein product is CASSSLNRGQYEQYF.

This chain connects TRBV5-1 to TRBJ2-5; 8 positions match TRBD2. The junction had 13 bases not matched to a gene; V was cut back by 3 bases and J by 3 bases. CDR3 length: 17 amino acids. Germline CDR1 SGHRS, CDR2 YFSETQ. CDR3 bases: TGCGCCAGCAGCTCGGGGCAACTAGCGGAATGGGAAGAGACCCAGTACTTC. Its translation is CASSSGQLAEWEETQYF.

The V call is TRBV5-1, the J call TRBJ2-7; 14 nucleotides match TRBD2. V gave up 4 bases and J gave up 2 bases; unmatched junction bases: 8. The germline V gene encodes CDR1 SGHRS and CDR2 YFSETQ. The CDR3 consists of 17 residues. CDR3 residues: CASSHGTSGSQTYEQYF. The CDR3 DNA follows: TGCGCCAGCAGCCACGGGACTAGCGGGAGTCAAACCTACGAGCAGTACTTC.

This clone was found once. The V call is TRBV6-1, the J call TRBJ1-2; D unresolved. The length of the CDR3 is 14 residues. Trimming took 4 bases from V and 4 from J, leaving 13 bases between them. The germline V gene has CDR1 MNHNS and CDR2 SASEGT. The CDR3 coding sequence is TGTGCCAGCAGTGCCACAGCCATCGTCTATGGCTACACCTTC. As protein: CASSATAIVYGYTF.

The chain employs TRBV27 and TRBJ1-2; TRBD1 matches 7 bases. The germline V gene has CDR1 MNHEY and CDR2 SMNVEV (reference sequence). With 6 bases clipped from V and 4 bases from J, the junction kept 8 bases outside the gene matches. The CDR3 has 14 amino acids. CDR3 bases: TGTGCCAGCAGATACTCCCGGGACAGCTATGGCTACACCTTC. Protein: CASRYSRDSYGYTF.

The genes are TRBV5-6 and TRBJ2-7; D is possibly TRBD1 (5 bases). This CDR3 is built from 16 residues. Germline values: CDR1 SGHDT, CDR2 YYEEEE. Trimming shortened V by 0 bases and J by 3 bases, and 16 bases separated the two germline ends. Here the CDR3 DNA reads TGTGCCAGCAGCTTGGGGTGGGGCAGTCGACGCTACGAGCAGTACTTC. Residues: CASSLGWGSRRYEQYF.

This clone was seen a handful of times. The J gene is TRBJ1-2, the V gene TRBV4-2, with D possibly matching TRBD1 (6 bases). Germline values: CDR1 LGHNA, CDR2 YNFKEQ. The CDR3 is made up of 13 amino acids. Trimming shortened V by 4 bases and J by 6 bases, and 12 bases separated the two germline ends. CDR3 amino acids: CASSLDRDNGYTF. The CDR3 bases are TGTGCCAGCAGCCTGGACAGAGACAATGGCTACACCTTC.

The gene calls are TRBV6-6 and TRBJ1-1; D unresolved. This CDR3 is built from 14 residues. The germline V and J ends were trimmed by 6 bases and 1 base, with 12 bases remaining between them. Germline assignment: CDR1 MNHNY and CDR2 SVGAGI (reference sequence). The CDR3 sequence: CASSSPRGNTEAFF. As DNA, the CDR3 is TGTGCCAGCAGCTCTCCTCGGGGGAACACTGAAGCTTTCTTT.